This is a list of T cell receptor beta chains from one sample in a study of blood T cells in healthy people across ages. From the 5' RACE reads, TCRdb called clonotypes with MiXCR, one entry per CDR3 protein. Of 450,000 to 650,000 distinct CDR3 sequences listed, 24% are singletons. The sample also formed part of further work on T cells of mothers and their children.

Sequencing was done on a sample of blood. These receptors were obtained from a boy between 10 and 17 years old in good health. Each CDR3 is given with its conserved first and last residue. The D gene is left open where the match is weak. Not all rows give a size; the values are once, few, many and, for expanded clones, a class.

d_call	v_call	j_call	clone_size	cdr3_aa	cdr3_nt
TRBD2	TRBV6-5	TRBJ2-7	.	CASSYRVRRERHEQYF	TGTGCCAGCAGTTATAGGGTAAGGCGGGAGCGCCACGAGCAGTACTTC
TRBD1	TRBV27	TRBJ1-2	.	CASRVAGGDYGYTF	TGTGCCAGCAGAGTCGCAGGGGGGGACTATGGCTACACCTTC
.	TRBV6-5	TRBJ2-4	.	CASSSRARLGDIQYF	TGTGCCAGCAGTTCCAGAGCTCGACTTGGGGACATTCAGTACTTC
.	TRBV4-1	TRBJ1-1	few	CASSPDLANTEAFF	TGCGCCAGCAGCCCCGATTTGGCGAACACTGAAGCTTTCTTT
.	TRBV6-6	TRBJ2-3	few	CASSYEGRSTDTQYF	TGTGCCAGCAGTTACGAGGGCAGAAGCACAGATACGCAGTATTTT
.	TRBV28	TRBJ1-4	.	CASSPPGRATNEKLFF	TGTGCCAGCAGTCCCCCCGGACGGGCAACTAATGAAAAACTGTTTTTT
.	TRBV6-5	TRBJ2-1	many	CASSYGGGSEQFF	TGTGCCAGCAGTTACGGGGGGGGCAGTGAGCAGTTCTTC
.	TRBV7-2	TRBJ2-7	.	CASSFLNGFRYEQYF	TGTGCCAGCAGCTTCCTCAACGGGTTTAGGTACGAGCAGTACTTC
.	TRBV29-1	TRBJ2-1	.	CSVVRGQNEQFF	TGCAGCGTTGTGCGGGGGCAGAATGAGCAGTTCTTC
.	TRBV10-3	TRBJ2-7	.	CAISESTDSYEQYF	TGTGCCATCAGTGAGTCAACAGACTCCTACGAGCAGTACTTC
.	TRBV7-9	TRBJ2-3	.	CASSLVELGGRTDTQYF	TGTGCCAGCAGCTTAGTTGAGTTGGGCGGCAGGACAGATACGCAGTATTTT
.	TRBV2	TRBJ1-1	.	CASSESGGARGTEAFF	TGTGCCAGCAGTGAATCGGGGGGCGCAAGGGGAACTGAAGCTTTCTTT
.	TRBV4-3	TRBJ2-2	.	CASSHATGTGELFF	TGCGCCAGCAGCCATGCTACAGGGACCGGGGAGCTGTTTTTT
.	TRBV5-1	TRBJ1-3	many	CASSLGTDSGNTIYF	TGCGCCAGCAGCTTGGGGACGGACTCTGGAAACACCATATATTTT
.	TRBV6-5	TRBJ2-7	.	CASSYAASIWYF	TGTGCCAGCAGTTACGCGGCTAGCATTTGGTACTTC
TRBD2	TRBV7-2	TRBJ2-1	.	CASETGGHHEQFF	TGTGCCAGCGAGACGGGGGGGCACCATGAGCAGTTCTTC
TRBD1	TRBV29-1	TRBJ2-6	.	CSVEGYMGQGAKGANVLTF	TGCAGCGTTGAAGGCTACATGGGACAGGGGGCGAAAGGGGCCAACGTCCTGACTTTC
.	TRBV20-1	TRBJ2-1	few	CSVIAVYNEQFF	TGCAGTGTTATAGCGGTCTACAATGAGCAGTTCTTC
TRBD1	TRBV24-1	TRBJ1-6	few	CATSDGETGRGSPLHF	TGTGCCACCAGTGATGGCGAGACAGGGAGAGGTTCACCCCTCCACTTT
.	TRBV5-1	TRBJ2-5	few	CASSLPREVAEETQYF	TGCGCCAGCAGCTTGCCCCGCGAGGTTGCCGAAGAGACCCAGTACTTC
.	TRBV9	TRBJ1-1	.	CASSTPHGGMNTEAFF	TGTGCCAGCAGCACTCCCCATGGGGGAATGAACACTGAAGCTTTCTTT
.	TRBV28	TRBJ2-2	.	CASSLLRQTGELFF	TGTGCCAGCAGTTTATTGCGGCAGACCGGGGAGCTGTTTTTT
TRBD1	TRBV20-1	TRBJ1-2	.	CSARVRGLDYGYTF	TGCAGTGCTAGAGTCAGGGGGCTGGACTATGGCTACACCTTC
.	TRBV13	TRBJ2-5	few	CASSPGKAETQYF	TGTGCCAGCAGCCCCGGGAAGGCAGAGACCCAGTACTTC
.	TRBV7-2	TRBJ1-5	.	CASRPSQGPSNQPQHF	TGTGCCAGCAGACCATCACAGGGTCCGAGCAATCAGCCCCAGCATTTT
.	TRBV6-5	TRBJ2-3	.	CASSRGRRGTTDAQYF	TGTGCCAGCAGTAGAGGTAGAAGGGGTACCACAGATGCGCAGTATTTT
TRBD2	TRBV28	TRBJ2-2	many	CASSLFPRTSGGVSTGELFF	TGTGCCAGCAGTTTATTCCCTCGGACTAGCGGGGGGGTTAGCACCGGGGAGCTGTTTTTT
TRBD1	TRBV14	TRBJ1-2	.	CASRQVPGQGLSYGYTF	TGTGCCAGCAGGCAAGTTCCGGGACAGGGCCTAAGCTATGGCTACACCTTC
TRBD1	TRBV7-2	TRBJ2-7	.	CASSLSLGQGTYEQYF	TGTGCCAGCAGCTTATCCCTAGGACAGGGGACTTACGAGCAGTACTTC
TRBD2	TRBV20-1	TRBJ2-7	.	CSARDPGGTETYEQCF	TGCAGTGCTAGAGATCCGGGAGGAACTGAAACCTACGAGCAGTGCTTC
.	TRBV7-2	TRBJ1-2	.	CASSLAEGRGGYTF	TGTGCCAGCAGCTTAGCGGAGGGGCGCGGAGGCTACACCTTC
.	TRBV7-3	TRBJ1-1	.	CASSLQGRNTEAFF	TGTGCCAGCAGTTTACAGGGCCGGAACACTGAAGCTTTCTTT
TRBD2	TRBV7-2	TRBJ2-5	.	CASSLGGGFETQYF	TGTGCCAGCAGCTTAGGCGGGGGGTTTGAGACCCAGTACTTC
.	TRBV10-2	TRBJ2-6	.	CASRDNSGANVLTF	TGCGCCAGCAGAGACAACTCTGGGGCCAACGTCCTGACTTTC
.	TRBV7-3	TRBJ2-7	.	CASSQEIWVCEQYF	TGTGCCAGCAGCCAGGAGATTTGGGTTTGCGAGCAGTACTTC
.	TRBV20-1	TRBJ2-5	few	CSARAFTGMQETQYF	TGCAGTGCTAGAGCCTTTACTGGAATGCAAGAGACCCAGTACTTC
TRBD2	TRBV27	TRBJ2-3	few	CASTGGSTDTQYF	TGTGCCAGCACCGGGGGGAGCACAGATACGCAGTATTTT
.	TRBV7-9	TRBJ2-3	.	CASSHPRGTSTDTQYF	TGTGCCAGCAGCCACCCCCGCGGGACTTCTACAGATACGCAGTATTTT
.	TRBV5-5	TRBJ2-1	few	CASSPGRVTNEQFF	TGTGCCAGCAGCCCGGGAAGGGTGACCAATGAGCAGTTCTTC
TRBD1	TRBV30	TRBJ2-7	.	CAWSEGAEQYF	TGTGCCTGGAGTGAGGGGGCCGAGCAGTACTTC
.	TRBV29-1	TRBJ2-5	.	CSVGGVETQYF	TGCAGCGTTGGCGGAGTGGAGACCCAGTACTTC
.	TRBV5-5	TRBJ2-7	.	CASSPGPWGYEQYF	TGTGCCAGCAGCCCTGGGCCCTGGGGTTACGAGCAGTACTTC
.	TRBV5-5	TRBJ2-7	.	CASSLRGFSDEQYF	TGTGCCAGCAGCTTGCGGGGGTTCTCCGACGAGCAGTACTTC
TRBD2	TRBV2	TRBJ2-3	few	CASTRTSRYTDTQYF	TGTGCCAGCACTAGGACTAGTCGGTACACAGATACGCAGTATTTT
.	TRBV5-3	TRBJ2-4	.	CARSLSIGFEGSIQYF	TGTGCCAGAAGCTTGTCAATCGGGTTTGAGGGGAGCATTCAGTACTTC
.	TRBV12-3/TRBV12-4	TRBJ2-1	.	CASSLGREINEQFF	TGTGCCAGCAGTTTGGGCAGAGAGATCAATGAGCAGTTCTTC
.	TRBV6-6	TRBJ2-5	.	CASSTTGVETQYF	TGTGCCAGCAGTACGACAGGAGTCGAGACCCAGTACTTC
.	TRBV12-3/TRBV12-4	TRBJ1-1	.	CASSQSTGAYTEAFF	TGTGCCAGCAGCCAATCAACAGGTGCTTACACTGAAGCTTTCTTT
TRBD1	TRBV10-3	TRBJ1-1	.	CAISGTGASTEAFF	TGTGCCATCAGTGGGACAGGTGCCAGCACTGAAGCTTTCTTT
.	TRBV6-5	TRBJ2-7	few	CASSGWAEAGYEQYF	TGTGCCAGCAGCGGGTGGGCAGAAGCAGGGTACGAGCAGTACTTC
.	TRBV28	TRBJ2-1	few	CASSLYGGNEQFF	TGTGCCAGCAGTTTATACGGTGGGAATGAGCAGTTCTTC
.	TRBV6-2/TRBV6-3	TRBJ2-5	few	CASNLFSRQETQYF	TGTGCCAGCAATTTGTTTTCGCGCCAAGAGACCCAGTACTTC
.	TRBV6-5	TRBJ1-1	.	CASSSWANTEAFF	TGTGCCAGCAGTTCTTGGGCTAACACTGAAGCTTTCTTT
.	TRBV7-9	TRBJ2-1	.	CASTKIEAYNEQFF	TGTGCCAGCACCAAGATCGAAGCGTACAATGAGCAGTTCTTC
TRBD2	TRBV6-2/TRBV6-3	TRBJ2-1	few	CASSYSKSGSSYNEQFF	TGTGCCAGCAGTTACTCGAAGAGCGGGAGCTCCTACAATGAGCAGTTCTTC
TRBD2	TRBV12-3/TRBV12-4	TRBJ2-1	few	CASSESGANYNEQFF	TGTGCCAGCAGTGAAAGCGGGGCTAACTACAATGAGCAGTTCTTC
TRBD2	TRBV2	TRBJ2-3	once	CASTGSGSFFTDTQYF	TGTGCCAGCACAGGAAGCGGGAGCTTCTTCACAGATACGCAGTATTTT